This TCR beta chain emerged from a study of blood T cell repertoires in COVID-19. Study in general: COVID-19 samples collected from the United States, Italy and Spain covered acute and convalescent phases. In each case, the material was cDNA or gDNA derived from T cells, B-cell-depleted T cells, or PBMCs.

In the original processing: Estimation of nucleated cell counts was performed using reference gene primer amplification. Data came from immunoSEQ multiplex PCR; TCRdb stores just in-frame clones and leaves some out. Clone size and the V and J calls come from that table; the DNA yielded D and trimming. In the table there are about 28,000 clones, approximately 89% of which are singletons. The material sequenced was peripheral blood. This receptor was taken from a human donor with acute or convalescent COVID-19. The donor label of this sample is uncertain.

In DNA form, the CDR3 reads TGTGCCAGCAGCGCATCTAGCGGGGCCTCTGGGGCCAACGTCCTGACTTTC. Amino acid sequence: CASSASSGASGANVLTF. V and J are TRBV7-3 and TRBJ2-6; 9 bases are shared with TRBD2. CDR1 is SGHTA and CDR2 is FQGTGA in the germline V gene. J was trimmed by 0 bases and V by 5 bases; bases with no gene match: 5. The CDR3 consists of 17 residues.